The entry below gives a single TCR beta chain sequence along with its context. Its target is unknown. A much more abundant neighbour one base away suggests this may be a read error. In germline, CDR1 is SGHNT, CDR2 YENEEA. This CDR3 region has 15 residues. These data come from a study of early T cells in non-severe SARS-CoV-2 infection. Study in general: Sequencing of unsorted whole blood was done on bulk RNA, leaving chains unpaired.

Broader study findings: There was a bias toward anti-spike CD8 responses in VDJdb matching, which missed private and CD4 specificities.

Individual cDNA molecules each received unique molecular identifiers attached to them. TCRdb recomputed calls from the 5' RACE reads with MiXCR, one row per CDR3 protein. The table lists tens of thousands of distinct CDR3 sequences, less than 10% of them singletons, with roughly 15% in the top ten. Sequenced material: whole blood. This clonotype originated in an adult who was a healthcare worker with PCR-confirmed SARS-CoV-2 infection or an uninfected control (not recorded which). The chain uses TRBV11-3 and TRBJ2-2; D gene ambiguous. The CDR3 sequence is CASSLGTANTWELFF. The CDR3 nucleotides are TGTGCCAGCAGCTTAGGGACGGCGAACACCTGGGAGCTGTTTTTT.